This T cell receptor (beta chain) was recovered during a study of control samples from healthy donors and cancer patients. CDR3 length: 13 residues. Trimming stripped 6 bases from V and 2 bases from J, with 10 bases between. Germline CDR1 reads MGHRA; CDR2 reads YSYEKL. The data were produced by immunoSEQ multiplex PCR, yet TCRdb's version contains in-frame clones alone and is incomplete. Among some 100,000 clones listed, more than 75% were seen once. The sequence derives from a woman in her forties or fifties in good health. Sequenced sample: blood. This rearrangement joins TRBV4-1 to TRBJ1-1; D is unclear. The CDR3 loop reads CASRPGRNTEAFF. In DNA form, the CDR3 reads TGCGCCAGCAGACCAGGCCGTAACACTGAAGCTTTCTTT.